Following are 31 T cell receptor beta chains from one sample sequenced in a study of vaccination and CD4 T cells after COVID-19. With the Oncomine TCR Beta short-read assay, DNA from cultured CD4+ T cells was sequenced. Via MiXCR, TCRdb re-called the PCR reads, giving one row per CDR3 protein. This table has about 15,000 distinct CDR3 sequences, 21% appearing once. These TCRs' antigens remain unknown. Sample treatment: roughly 10-day PBMC culture with coronavirus spike peptide pools or control peptides (ViraFEST assay). This specimen consisted of CD4+ T cells from blood, cultured in vitro, obtained before SARS-CoV-2 vaccination. Source of these receptors: a human donor who received a COVID-19 vaccine.

The chain carries TRBV7-8 and TRBJ1-5, with 9 bases fitting TRBD1. This CDR3 contains 18 residues. Germline V gene sequence: CDR1 SGHVS, CDR2 FQNEAQ. With V trimmed by 1 base and J by 2 bases, 9 bases remained unmatched. CDR3 nucleotides: TGTGCCAGCAGCTTAGGGACAGGGGTCACCTGGGGCAATCAGCCCCAGCATTTT. Protein: CASSLGTGVTWGNQPQHF.

The genes are TRBV5-4 and TRBJ2-3; TRBD1 or TRBD2 may be the D gene (7 bases each). Trimming left V 4 bases short and J 3 bases short, with 21 bases between. Germline V gene data show CDR1 as SGHNT and CDR2 as YYREEE (reference sequence). The length of the CDR3 is 17 residues. The DNA for the CDR3 is TGTGCCAGCAGCCCCGGGGGCAGGGGGGGCCTAACAGATACGCAGTATTTT. Protein: CASSPGGRGGLTDTQYF.

V is TRBV12-3 or TRBV12-4 and J is TRBJ2-3; no clear D gene. Trimming took off 6 bases at V and 0 bases at J, with 7 bases between the two ends. This CDR3 contains 13 residues. In DNA, the CDR3 is TGTGCCAGCAGGTACAGTAGCACAGATACGCAGTATTTT. Its translation is CASRYSSTDTQYF.

The sample holds a few counts of this clonotype. The chain employs TRBV6-5 and TRBJ1-2; D is ambiguous. V lost 2 bases and J lost 7, with 14 bases in between. From germline, CDR1 is MNHEY and CDR2 SVGAGI. The CDR3 length is 14 residues. In nucleotides, the CDR3 is TGTGCCAGCAGTTACGGACGTCCCGCCGGTGGCTACACCTTC. Its translation: CASSYGRPAGGYTF.

The table lists this clonotype with a few counts. The DNA of the CDR3 is TGTGCCACCAGCAGAGATATTAGCACCAACGAGCAGTACTTC. This sequence encodes CATSRDISTNEQYF. V usage is TRBV15 and J usage is TRBJ2-7; D gene uncertain. The CDR3 contains 14 residues. Trimming pared 0 bases from V and 5 bases from J, leaving 11 bases between. CDR1 is LNHNV, CDR2 YYDKDF, per germline (reference sequence).

The genes are TRBV30 and TRBJ2-7; no reliable D call. Germline values: CDR1 GTSNPN, CDR2 SVGIG (reference sequence). V was cut by 3 bases and J by 3 bases, with 9 bases left in between. The CDR3 sequence is 12 residues long. The CDR3 protein is CAWSKTSYEQYF. DNA of the CDR3: TGTGCCTGGAGCAAGACCAGCTACGAGCAGTACTTC.

This clonotype ranks as medium-sized. V and J are TRBV2 and TRBJ1-2; D ambiguous. This CDR3 contains 13 residues. Germline V lookup: CDR1 SNHLY, CDR2 FYNNEI. V was clipped by 8 bases and J by 4 bases, with 14 bases between them. The CDR3, as DNA: TGTGCCAGCGACCTCCTTCCCGGCTATGGCTACACCTTC. Its protein product is CASDLLPGYGYTF. The whole variable domain, filled in from reference TRBV2 and TRBJ1-2, reads EPEVTQTPSHQVTQMGQEVILRCVPISNHLYFYWYRQILGQKVEFLVSFYNNEISEKSEIFDDQFSVERPDGSNFTLKIRSTKLEDSAMYFCASDLLPGYGYTFGSGTRLTVV.

In its sample, this clonotype was seen a few times. The gene calls are TRBV10-3 and TRBJ1-3; 7 bases line up with TRBD1. Germline loops: CDR1 ENHRY, CDR2 SYGVKD. Germline trimming cut 6 bases from V and 0 bases from J; bases unmatched to any gene: 2. The CDR3 is 14 residues long. In DNA, the CDR3 is TGTGCCATCAGGGGGACAGACTCTGGAAACACCATATATTTT. This encodes CAIRGTDSGNTIYF.

This clonotype has a handful of counts. A junction boundary mismatches the germline segment, possibly from a read error. The CDR3 sequence: CASERGRGYYEQFF. The CDR3 DNA is TGTGCCAGTGAGCGGGGGCGTGGCTACTATGAGCAGTTCTTC. V usage is TRBV12-3 or TRBV12-4 and J usage is TRBJ2-1; the match to TRBD2 covers 8 bases. The CDR3 has 14 amino acids.

This clonotype has more than one count but fewer than ten. This rearrangement joins TRBV12-3 or TRBV12-4 to TRBJ2-1; D is unclear. The V and J ends lost 7 bases and 4 bases respectively, with 5 bases between them. This CDR3 region has 11 residues. CDR3 DNA sequence: TGTGCCAGCACGGGTTACAATGAGCAGTTCTTC. This gives the protein CASTGYNEQFF.

This sequence joins TRBV14 and TRBJ1-2; 7 positions agree with TRBD1. This CDR3 has 17 amino acids. The germline gives CDR1 SGHDN, CDR2 FVKESK. V trimming: 1 base; J trimming: 2 bases; junction bases outside the gene matches: 10. CDR3 region: CASSQVERTGSNYGYTF. CDR3 in DNA: TGTGCCAGCAGCCAAGTAGAAAGGACAGGTTCAAACTATGGCTACACCTTC.

This rearrangement joins TRBV15 to TRBJ1-4, with TRBD1 matching over 9 bases. Trimming cost V 3 bases and J 8 bases; bases outside gene matches: 7. The V gene's germline CDR1 is LNHNV and CDR2 YYDKDF (reference sequence). The CDR3 spans 15 residues. The CDR3 DNA reads TGTGCCACCAGCAGGGGACAGGGACTAGGGGAAAAACTGTTTTTT. Its translation: CATSRGQGLGEKLFF.

This clonotype was observed once. The chain couples TRBV9 to TRBJ2-5, with 9 nucleotides matching TRBD2. The V gene end was trimmed by 0 bases and the J gene end by 1 base; junction bases not matched to a gene: 7. Per the germline V gene, CDR1 is SGDLS and CDR2 is YYNGEE. This CDR3 region has 17 residues. CDR3 protein: CASSVDYSGGLQETQYF. The CDR3 DNA sequence: TGTGCCAGCAGCGTAGATTATAGCGGGGGACTCCAAGAGACCCAGTACTTC.

This chain connects TRBV18 to TRBJ1-1; 8 positions agree with TRBD1. The CDR3 consists of 15 residues. The germline gives CDR1 KGHSH, CDR2 LQKENI. The V gene end was trimmed by 3 bases and the J gene end by 4 bases; junction bases not matched to a gene: 7. The CDR3 reads CASSPRQGIGTEAFF. The CDR3 DNA reads as TGTGCCAGCTCACCCCGACAGGGGATAGGCACTGAAGCTTTCTTT. Based on the CDR3 plus reference TRBV18 and TRBJ1-1, the full variable domain is NAGVMQNPRHLVRRRGQEARLRCSPMKGHSHVYWYRQLPEEGLKFMVYLQKENIIDESGMPKERFSAEFPKEGPSILRIQQVVRGDSAAYFCASSPRQGIGTEAFFGQGTRLTVV.

The chain is built from TRBV6-1 and TRBJ2-3; D possibly corresponds to TRBD2 (5 bases). Germline-derived CDR1 and CDR2 are MNHNS and SASEGT. The germline V and J ends were trimmed by 6 bases and 6 bases, with 34 bases remaining between them. The CDR3 is 20 residues long. The CDR3 DNA sequence: TGTGCCAGCAGGAAAGGTAGGAGGCGGTCGGTTTCCCGCAACTCGGATACGCAGTATTTT. Translation: CASRKGRRRSVSRNSDTQYF.

The sample holds a few counts of this clonotype. In DNA form, the CDR3 reads TGTGCCAGCCGCCGGGCCCAGAACACTGAAGCTTTCTTT. This gives the protein CASRRAQNTEAFF. The chain employs TRBV5-4 and TRBJ1-1; D remains unclear. Trimming took off 7 bases at V and 1 base at J, with 11 bases between the two ends. Germline V gives CDR1 SGHNT, CDR2 YYREEE (reference sequence). The CDR3 is made up of 13 amino acids.

Written as DNA, the CDR3 is TGCAGTGCTAGGGTTAACAGGGGGCGAATAGCTCAGCCCCAGCATTTT. This encodes CSARVNRGRIAQPQHF. The chain joins TRBV20-1 to TRBJ1-5; 9 bases map to TRBD1. Unmatched junction bases numbered 12, after V lost 3 bases and J lost 6 bases. This CDR3 comprises 16 residues. Germline CDR1 DFQATT, CDR2 SNEGSKA (reference sequence).

This clonotype occurred a few times. CDR3 sequence: CASSPRIGGVDGYTF. In DNA form, the CDR3 reads TGTGCCAGCTCACCCCGAATAGGGGGGGTCGATGGCTACACCTTC. J is TRBJ1-2 and V is TRBV18, with D possibly being TRBD1 (6 bases). The ends were cut back, 3 bases at V and 6 bases at J, with 17 bases in the middle. The CDR3 sequence is 15 residues long. Germline-derived CDR1 and CDR2 are KGHSH and LQKENI. Drawing the rest from reference TRBV18 and TRBJ1-2, the complete variable domain is NAGVMQNPRHLVRRRGQEARLRCSPMKGHSHVYWYRQLPEEGLKFMVYLQKENIIDESGMPKERFSAEFPKEGPSILRIQQVVRGDSAAYFCASSPRIGGVDGYTFGSGTRLTVV.

V usage is TRBV19 and J usage is TRBJ1-1, with TRBD1 matching 9 bases. The CDR3 is made up of 13 amino acids. Per the germline V gene, CDR1 is LNHDA and CDR2 is SQIVND (reference sequence). V lost 9 bases and J lost 5; bases outside the gene matches: 7. CDR3 region: CASRPGQGTEAFF. The CDR3 nucleotides are TGTGCCAGCAGACCGGGACAGGGTACTGAAGCTTTCTTT.

The chain combines TRBV6-1 with TRBJ2-2; 10 nucleotides line up with TRBD1. V trimming: 5 bases; J trimming: 5 bases; junction bases outside the gene matches: 2. Germline CDR1 MNHNS, CDR2 SASEGT. There are 14 residues in the CDR3. The CDR3 nucleotides read TGTGCCAGCAGTCGGGACAGGGGTACCGGGGAGCTGTTTTTT. This encodes CASSRDRGTGELFF.

Details on this clonotype: A much larger clone lies one base from this, so it may be a read error. The chain couples TRBV20-1 to TRBJ1-2, with 9 bases that match TRBD1. This CDR3 contains 16 residues. Germline CDR1 reads DFQATT; CDR2 reads SNEGSKA (reference sequence). CDR3 region: CSTRIGTGSKNYGYTF. CDR3 DNA sequence: TGCAGTACTAGAATCGGGACAGGGTCCAAGAACTATGGCTACACCTTC.

This chain links TRBV5-1 with TRBJ2-3, with D possibly being TRBD2 (6 bases). With 6 bases removed from V and 3 bases from J, the gap between germline ends came to 11 bases. CDR1 SGHRS and CDR2 YFSETQ come from the germline V gene. CDR3 size: 13 residues. The CDR3 protein is CASNMEGTDTQYF. The CDR3, as DNA: TGCGCCAGCAACATGGAGGGGACAGATACGCAGTATTTT.

The chain joins TRBV5-1 to TRBJ1-2; TRBD1 agrees at 8 bases. Germline loops: CDR1 SGHRS, CDR2 YFSETQ. CDR3 size: 13 residues. Trimming removed 7 bases from V and 8 bases from J; junction bases left unmatched: 10. DNA for the CDR3: TGCGCCAGCCGAACGGAGACAGGGGCCGGCTACACCTTC. Translated: CASRTETGAGYTF.

This clonotype appeared a few times. The chain couples TRBV19 to TRBJ1-4; a weak D match, TRBD1 (5 bases). This CDR3 is 14 amino acids long. In germline, CDR1 is LNHDA, CDR2 SQIVND (reference sequence). The germline V and J ends were trimmed by 7 bases and 3 bases, with 12 bases remaining between them. For the CDR3, the DNA is TGTGCCAGTAACCTTCAAGGGGCTAATGAAAAACTGTTTTTT. It yields the protein CASNLQGANEKLFF.

The chain combines TRBV29-1 with TRBJ2-5; TRBD2 is a possible D gene (6 bases). V gave up 7 bases and J gave up 5 bases, with 20 bases separating them. The CDR3 is 14 amino acids. Germline lookup yields CDR1 SQVTM and CDR2 ANQGSEA. The CDR3 protein is CSALRDIGGETQYF. CDR3 sequence (DNA): TGCAGCGCCTTACGTGACATAGGAGGGGAGACCCAGTACTTC. Together with reference TRBV29-1 and TRBJ2-5, the CDR3 gives the full variable domain: SAVISQKPSRDICQRGTSLTIQCQVDSQVTMMFWYRQQPGQSLTLIATANQGSEATYESGFVIDKFPISRPNLTFSTLTVSNMSPEDSSIYLCSALRDIGGETQYFGPGTRLLVL.

This chain links TRBV21-1 with TRBJ2-3; the table assigns TRBD1, which was not confirmed against the DNA. TRBV21-1 is a pseudogene segment. This CDR3 spans 13 amino acids. CDR3 bases: TGTGCCAGCAGCAAGAGGACAGGGAGGACGCAGTATTTT. Residues: CASSKRTGRTQYF.

The gene calls are TRBV2 and TRBJ2-1, with 9 bases fitting TRBD1. V dropped 7 bases and J dropped 12; count of bases not matched to a gene: 10. Germline assignment: CDR1 SNHLY and CDR2 FYNNEI. This CDR3 has 13 residues. The CDR3 region is CASTRDRAGRQFF. The CDR3 nucleotides read TGTGCCAGCACCAGGGACAGGGCAGGAAGGCAGTTCTTC. The whole variable domain, remainder taken from reference TRBV2 and TRBJ2-1, is EPEVTQTPSHQVTQMGQEVILRCVPISNHLYFYWYRQILGQKVEFLVSFYNNEISEKSEIFDDQFSVERPDGSNFTLKIRSTKLEDSAMYFCASTRDRAGRQFFGPGTRLTVL.

This clonotype was counted only a few times. The rearrangement uses TRBV7-8 and TRBJ1-2; D not resolved. The V and J ends lost 5 bases and 6 bases respectively, with 13 bases between them. The CDR3 is 13 amino acids. The germline V gene has CDR1 SGHVS and CDR2 FQNEAQ. CDR3 in DNA: TGTGCCAGCAGCCAAAGGGCAGGAAATGGCTACACCTTC. The encoded protein is CASSQRAGNGYTF. Complete variable domain (other parts from reference TRBV7-8 and TRBJ1-2): GAGVSQSPRYKVAKRGQDVALRCDPISGHVSLFWYQQALGQGPEFLTYFQNEAQLDKSGLPSDRFFAERPEGSVSTLKIQRTQQEDSAVYLCASSQRAGNGYTFGSGTRLTVV.

In its sample, this clonotype was seen a few times. This rearrangement joins TRBV7-9 to TRBJ2-3; no reliable D call. The germline CDR1 and CDR2 sequences are SEHNR and FQNEAQ (reference sequence). CDR3 size: 16 residues. V was clipped by 6 bases and J by 2 bases, with 18 bases between them. Here the CDR3 DNA reads TGTGCCAGCAGGGTGACTGGTAGCCACTCCACAGATACGCAGTATTTT. This gives the protein CASRVTGSHSTDTQYF.

This clonotype rates as medium-sized. This rearrangement joins TRBV20-1 to TRBJ1-2; D perhaps matches TRBD1 (6 bases). This CDR3 is 13 amino acids long. V lost 7 bases to trimming and J lost 4 bases, with 16 bases between them. CDR1 and CDR2 from the germline V gene are DFQATT and SNEGSKA (reference sequence). The CDR3 DNA follows: TGCAGTGGTAGGGACACCCGGGGCTATGGCTACACCTTC. Protein sequence: CSGRDTRGYGYTF.

This sequence joins TRBV5-1 and TRBJ1-1, with 8 bases aligning to TRBD1. J was trimmed by 1 base and V by 4 bases; bases with no gene match: 6. Germline assignment: CDR1 SGHRS and CDR2 YFSETQ. This CDR3 region has 15 residues. CDR3 loop: CASSPQGVWNTEAFF. CDR3 bases: TGCGCCAGCAGCCCACAGGGGGTGTGGAACACTGAAGCTTTCTTT. Looking up the rest from reference TRBV5-1 and TRBJ1-1 gives the full variable domain: KAGVTQTPRYLIKTRGQQVTLSCSPISGHRSVSWYQQTPGQGLQFLFEYFSETQRNKGNFPGRFSGRQFSNSRSEMNVSTLELGDSALYLCASSPQGVWNTEAFFGQGTRLTVV.